This record concerns one T cell receptor (beta chain) sequence. These data originate in a study of blood T cell repertoires in COVID-19. Overall study context: The United States, Italy and Spain provided the acute and convalescent COVID-19 samples.

The repertoire was sequenced with immunoSEQ multiplex PCR; TCRdb's copy has only in-frame clones and lacks some. The table has roughly 100,000 clones, roughly 76% seen once. Trimming took off 3 bases at V and 0 bases at J, with 9 bases between the two ends. Germline V CDR1 and CDR2: MGHRA, YSYEKL. There are 15 residues in the CDR3. This chain links TRBV4-1 with TRBJ1-5; D call uncertain. The origin of this receptor is a woman aged 80 or over with active or convalescent COVID-19. The material sequenced was peripheral blood. The CDR3 region has the DNA TGCGCCAGCAGCCAGGGAGTCAATAGCAATCAGCCCCAGCATTTT. Protein product: CASSQGVNSNQPQHF.